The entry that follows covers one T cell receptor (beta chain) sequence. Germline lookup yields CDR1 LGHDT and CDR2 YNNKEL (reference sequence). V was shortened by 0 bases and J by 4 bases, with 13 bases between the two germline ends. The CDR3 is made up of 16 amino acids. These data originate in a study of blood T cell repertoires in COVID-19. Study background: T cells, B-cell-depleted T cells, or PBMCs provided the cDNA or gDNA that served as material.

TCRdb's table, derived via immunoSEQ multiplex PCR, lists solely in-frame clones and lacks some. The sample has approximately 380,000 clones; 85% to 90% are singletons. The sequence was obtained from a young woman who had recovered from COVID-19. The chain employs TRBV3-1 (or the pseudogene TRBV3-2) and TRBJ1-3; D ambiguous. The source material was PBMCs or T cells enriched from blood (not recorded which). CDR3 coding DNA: TGTGCCAGCAGCCAAGATCCTGAGGGCGCCGGAAACACCATATATTTT. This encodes CASSQDPEGAGNTIYF.